This T cell receptor (beta chain) was found in a study of cytomegalovirus exposure and HLA in healthy donors. Trimming took off 4 bases at V and 4 bases at J, with 16 bases between the two ends. The CDR3 sequence is 15 residues long. The germline gives CDR1 SGHTS, CDR2 YDEGEE. Amplification used 60 Vbeta primers and 13 Jbeta primers. Method: immunoSEQ multiplex PCR; TCRdb's copy keeps in-frame clones and lacks some. In the table there are some 190,000 clones, over 75% of which are singletons. The clonotype was recovered from a man younger than 30 in good health and CMV-seronegative. The chain is built from TRBV5-8 and TRBJ2-3; maybe TRBD1 (6 bases). The source material was PBMCs. In DNA, the CDR3 is TGTGCCAGCAGCCTTGGTCCAGGGGCGGCAGATACGCAGTATTTT. This sequence encodes CASSLGPGAADTQYF.